This T cell receptor (beta chain) was retrieved from a study of CD8 T cells in ankylosing spondylitis. A word on this clonotype: As yet, its antigen is unknown.

Quantitative barcoded 5'-RACE was used to prepare TCR beta libraries. TCRdb re-analysed the 5' RACE reads in MiXCR, keeping a single row per CDR3 protein. The sample contains a few hundred thousand distinct CDR3 sequences, under 25% of which appear only once. The CDR3 is 13 residues long. The germline V gene has CDR1 MNHEY and CDR2 SMNVEV (reference sequence). V lost 10 bases and J lost 8, with 19 bases in between. The study's findings and limits: Researchers report that disease-linked clones proved CD8+ and relatively rare in peripheral blood. A TCR beta motif of several highly homologous variants appeared characteristic of ankylosing spondylitis blood. Significant enrichment of disease-linked clones was reportedly seen in matched ankylosing spondylitis synovial fluid.

This TCR derives from a male donor with ankylosing spondylitis. This chain connects TRBV27 to TRBJ2-3; D perhaps matches TRBD2 (6 bases). The sample comprised blood, either unsorted or a sorted T cell fraction (not recorded which). The CDR3 DNA is TGTGCCATCTCCAAAGAGGGTAGCGGTACGCAGTATTTT. Protein product: CAISKEGSGTQYF.